Each of the 28 T cell receptor beta chains below was sequenced from the same sample in a study of blood T cell repertoires in COVID-19. Repertoires were generated with immunoSEQ multiplex PCR, while TCRdb's copy carries only in-frame clones and drops some. The sample records about 370,000 clones, around 89% being singletons. Sequenced input: peripheral blood. The origin of the receptors is a woman in her 30s with COVID-19, enrolled during active disease.

The gene calls are TRBV21-1 and TRBJ2-6; TRBD1, as called in the table, went unchecked against the DNA. TRBV21-1 is a pseudogene locus. The CDR3 runs 20 residues. The CDR3 sequence is CASSKVGTGCIVPGANVLTF. CDR3 DNA sequence: TGTGCCAGCAGCAAAGTGGGGACAGGGTGTATTGTTCCTGGGGCCAACGTCCTGACTTTC.

The rearrangement joins TRBV5-5 to TRBJ2-1; 10 bases fit TRBD2. The V segment lost 4 bases and the J segment 0 bases; nucleotides outside the gene matches: 4. The germline V gene has CDR1 SGHKS and CDR2 YYEKEE (reference sequence). The length of the CDR3 is 16 residues. The CDR3, as DNA: TGTGCCAGCAGCGTAGGACTAGCGGACTCCTACAATGAGCAGTTCTTC. Its protein product is CASSVGLADSYNEQFF.

The CDR3 is CASSESGQGTDTQYF. CDR3 DNA: TGCGCCAGCAGTGAGTCGGGACAGGGCACAGATACGCAGTATTTT. This sequence joins TRBV10-1 and TRBJ2-3, with 8 bases matching TRBD1. Looked up from germline, CDR1 is WNHNN and CDR2 is SYGVQD (reference sequence). V gave up 0 bases and J gave up 1 base; unmatched junction bases: 0. The CDR3 contains 15 residues.

V gene TRBV5-4 combines with J gene TRBJ1-6, with 7 nucleotides matching TRBD1. The trim removed 2 bases at V and 6 bases at J, leaving 2 bases unmatched. This CDR3 contains 14 residues. Germline assignment: CDR1 SGHNT and CDR2 YYREEE (reference sequence). In DNA form, the CDR3 reads TGTGCCAGCAGCTTAGACAGGGTTAATTCACCCCTCCACTTT. It translates to CASSLDRVNSPLHF.

The chain joins TRBV7-9 to TRBJ1-3; a weak D match, TRBD1 (6 bases). CDR1 is SEHNR, CDR2 FQNEAQ, per germline (reference sequence). CDR3 size: 17 residues. V dropped 1 base and J dropped 4 bases, with 17 bases sitting between them. This CDR3 reads CASSLETTGINGNTIYF. CDR3 sequence (DNA): TGTGCCAGCAGCTTAGAGACTACAGGGATAAACGGAAACACCATATATTTT.

The J gene is TRBJ2-5, the V gene TRBV4-2, with 10 bases identical to TRBD2. CDR1 and CDR2 (germline): LGHNA, YNFKEQ. The V gene end was trimmed by 0 bases and the J gene end by 7 bases; junction bases not matched to a gene: 11. This CDR3 region has 17 residues. The CDR3 DNA is TGTGCCAGCAGCCAAGATTGGGCTAGCGGGGGTCCGAGGACCCAGTACTTC. Residues: CASSQDWASGGPRTQYF.

The V call is TRBV28, the J call TRBJ1-3; weak D call: TRBD1 (6 bases). Trimming stripped 5 bases from V and 0 bases from J, with 14 bases between. The CDR3 consists of 16 residues. CDR1 is MDHEN, CDR2 SYDVKM, per germline. In DNA, the CDR3 is TGTGCCAGCAGTGTACAGGGACGGAGCTCTGGAAACACCATATATTTT. As protein: CASSVQGRSSGNTIYF.

This chain links TRBV7-2 with TRBJ1-5; 7 bases agree with TRBD1. Trimming at V came to 6 bases and at J to 7 bases, leaving 12 bases not matched to a gene. This CDR3 has 15 residues. The germline V gene has CDR1 SGHTA and CDR2 FQGNSA. This CDR3 reads CASSSGTVNWQPQHF. The DNA of the CDR3 is TGTGCCAGCAGTTCCGGGACAGTAAACTGGCAGCCCCAGCATTTT. The full variable domain, in which reference TRBV7-2 and TRBJ1-5 provide the parts outside the CDR3, is GAGVSQSPSNKVTEKGKDVELRCDPISGHTALYWYRQSLGQGLEFLIYFQGNSAPDKSGLPSDRFSAERTGGSVSTLTIQRTQQEDSAVYLCASSSGTVNWQPQHFGDGTRLSIL.

The gene calls are TRBV19 and TRBJ2-7; 10 nucleotides align to TRBD1. The CDR3 is made up of 13 amino acids. CDR1 and CDR2 (germline): LNHDA, SQIVND (reference sequence). With 3 bases clipped from V and 4 bases from J, the junction kept 0 bases outside the gene matches. The CDR3 sequence is CASSMDRGYEQYF. CDR3 sequence (DNA): TGTGCCAGTAGTATGGACAGGGGGTACGAGCAGTACTTC.

The genes are TRBV6-5 and TRBJ1-2, with 7 bases identical to TRBD1. The germline CDR1 and CDR2 sequences are MNHEY and SVGAGI. With V trimmed by 8 bases and J by 8 bases, 8 bases remained unmatched. This CDR3 contains 12 residues. The DNA for the CDR3 is TGTGCCAGCTTCAGGGGGGACGGCGGCTACACCTTC. It translates to CASFRGDGGYTF.

To note about this clone: The same CDR3 can be traced to other DNA sequences in this sample. The chain employs TRBV3-1 (or the pseudogene TRBV3-2) and TRBJ1-2, with D possibly matching TRBD1 (5 bases). With 0 bases removed from V and 2 bases from J, the gap between germline ends came to 7 bases. The CDR3 extends over 14 amino acids. Germline CDR1 and CDR2: LGHDT and YNNKEL (reference sequence). CDR3 sequence: CASSQDRGNYGYTF. Written as DNA, the CDR3 is TGTGCCAGCAGCCAAGATCGGGGGAACTATGGCTACACCTTC.

This clone has a single count. The gene calls are TRBV4-2 and TRBJ2-5, with 11 bases identical to TRBD2. The V gene end was trimmed by 0 bases and the J gene end by 5 bases; junction bases not matched to a gene: 11. Germline values: CDR1 LGHNA, CDR2 YNFKEQ. The CDR3 is made up of 18 amino acids. Written as DNA, the CDR3 is TGTGCCAGCAGCCAAGATCTAGCGGGGGGTCCTGTTGCGGAGACCCAGTACTTC. Translation: CASSQDLAGGPVAETQYF.

The chain links TRBV6-5 to TRBJ1-5; no definite D call. The CDR3 length is 14 residues. The germline V and J ends were trimmed by 10 bases and 1 base, with 14 bases remaining between them. CDR1 and CDR2 (germline): MNHEY, SVGAGI. CDR3 loop: CAIPGPGSNQPQHF. CDR3 in DNA: TGTGCCATCCCGGGCCCGGGGAGCAATCAGCCCCAGCATTTT.

This sequence joins TRBV5-1 and TRBJ2-7; weak D call: TRBD2 (5 bases). The CDR3 runs to 13 residues. V lost 1 base, J lost 2 bases, and 7 bases lay in between. The germline gives CDR1 SGHRS, CDR2 YFSETQ. The CDR3 region is CASSLSGPYEQYF. CDR3 nucleotides: TGCGCCAGCAGCTTGAGCGGACCCTACGAGCAGTACTTC.

The CDR3 DNA reads as TGTGCCAGCAGCCAAGATTTGGCGGGAGGGACCCAGTACTTC. This gives the protein CASSQDLAGGTQYF. The V gene is TRBV3-1 (or the pseudogene TRBV3-2), the J gene TRBJ2-5, with 8 bases identical to TRBD2. V lost 0 bases and J lost 7; bases outside the gene matches: 4. CDR1 is LGHDT, CDR2 YNNKEL, per germline (reference sequence). There are 14 residues in the CDR3.

V and J are TRBV7-8 and TRBJ2-6; maybe TRBD1 (6 bases). The CDR3 consists of 20 residues. V lost 0 bases to trimming and J lost 0 bases, with 18 bases between them. Germline values: CDR1 SGHVS, CDR2 FQNEAQ. The CDR3 is CASSLAGAGVALSGANVLTF. The DNA of the CDR3 is TGTGCCAGCAGCTTAGCGGGTGCAGGGGTCGCTCTCTCTGGGGCCAACGTCCTGACTTTC. Filled out from reference TRBV7-8 and TRBJ2-6, the complete variable domain reads GAGVSQSPRYKVAKRGQDVALRCDPISGHVSLFWYQQALGQGPEFLTYFQNEAQLDKSGLPSDRFFAERPEGSVSTLKIQRTQQEDSAVYLCASSLAGAGVALSGANVLTFGAGSRLTVL.

J is TRBJ2-7 and V is TRBV27; 8 nucleotides agree with TRBD2. V lost 4 bases and J lost 1; bases outside the gene matches: 6. CDR1 MNHEY and CDR2 SMNVEV come from the germline V gene (reference sequence). The CDR3 is made up of 15 amino acids. CDR3 residues: CASSSAGGESYEQYF. CDR3 in DNA: TGTGCCAGCAGTTCTGCGGGGGGTGAATCCTACGAGCAGTACTTC.

J is TRBJ1-2 and V is TRBV6-2 or TRBV6-3; TRBD1 matches 7 bases. V was pared by 5 bases and J by 8 bases, with 23 bases of the junction left unmatched. CDR1 is MNHEY and CDR2 is SVGEGT in the germline V gene. CDR3 length: 18 residues. The CDR3: CASSLTSALEAGGRGYTF. CDR3 nucleotide sequence: TGTGCCAGCAGTCTTACGTCCGCCCTGGAGGCAGGGGGTCGCGGCTACACCTTC.

The J gene is TRBJ2-7, the V gene TRBV11-3; 10 bases are shared with TRBD2. Germline V CDR1 and CDR2: SGHNT, YENEEA. The V gene end was trimmed by 4 bases and the J gene end by 3 bases; junction bases not matched to a gene: 6. This CDR3 contains 15 residues. As DNA, the CDR3 is TGTGCCAGCAGCTACTCTAGCGGGGGAGTCTACGAGCAGTACGTC. Translation gives CASSYSSGGVYEQYV.

The chain combines TRBV7-2 with TRBJ1-2; 9 bases match TRBD1. V lost 5 bases, J lost 4 bases, and 8 bases stayed unmatched. Germline CDR1 and CDR2: SGHTA and FQGNSA. CDR3 length: 15 amino acids. The CDR3 DNA reads TGTGCCAGCAGCCCGGACAGGGGTTACCTCTATGGCTACACCTTC. Translating gives CASSPDRGYLYGYTF.

Regarding this clone: Other DNA variants within this sample encode the same CDR3. V is TRBV5-1 and J is TRBJ2-2; 11 positions agree with TRBD1. Unmatched junction bases numbered 3, after V lost 3 bases and J lost 5 bases. Germline V gene sequence: CDR1 SGHRS, CDR2 YFSETQ. The CDR3 has 15 amino acids. This CDR3 reads CASSSGQGGTGELFF. Here the CDR3 DNA reads TGCGCCAGCAGCTCGGGACAGGGGGGTACCGGGGAGCTGTTTTTT.

The DNA of the CDR3 is TGTGCCAGCAGCGACACAGTGCAGGGGCTTCCCTCCTACGAGCAGTACGTC. It yields the protein CASSDTVQGLPSYEQYV. The V gene is TRBV7-9, the J gene TRBJ2-7; D may be TRBD1 (6 bases). The CDR3 is 17 residues long. V lost 5 bases and J 0 bases, leaving 20 bases between the germline ends. Germline CDR1 SEHNR, CDR2 FQNEAQ (reference sequence).

This clone was observed a few times. V and J are TRBV28 and TRBJ1-6; D is possibly TRBD1 (6 bases). V was clipped by 5 bases and J by 9 bases, with 14 bases between them. CDR1 and CDR2 from the germline V gene are MDHEN and SYDVKM. This CDR3 has 14 residues. CDR3 nucleotide sequence: TGTGCCAGCAGTCGAACAGGGCCTCCTTCACCCCTCCACTTT. It codes for CASSRTGPPSPLHF.

V is TRBV2 and J is TRBJ1-2; 7 bases are shared with TRBD1. Germline V gene sequence: CDR1 SNHLY, CDR2 FYNNEI. This CDR3 spans 15 amino acids. J was trimmed by 5 bases and V by 3 bases; bases with no gene match: 9. This CDR3 is CASSDYQAGGYGYTF. The CDR3 nucleotides read TGTGCCAGCAGTGATTATCAGGCAGGGGGGTATGGCTACACCTTC.

The chain joins TRBV3-1 (or the pseudogene TRBV3-2) to TRBJ1-1; 7 bases agree with TRBD1. The V gene end was trimmed by 0 bases and the J gene end by 6 bases; junction bases not matched to a gene: 4. The CDR3 length is 14 residues. Germline V lookup: CDR1 LGHDT, CDR2 YNNKEL (reference sequence). This CDR3 reads CASSQDDRVAEAFF. The CDR3 DNA is TGTGCCAGCAGCCAAGATGACAGGGTGGCTGAAGCTTTCTTT.

The chain uses TRBV6-2 or TRBV6-3 and TRBJ2-7; 9 bases agree with TRBD1. V shed 2 bases, J shed 2 bases, and the junction held 4 bases outside the gene matches. CDR1 is MNHEY and CDR2 is SVGEGT in the germline V gene. This CDR3 contains 15 residues. The CDR3 protein is CASSYARTGAYEQYF. As DNA, the CDR3 is TGTGCCAGCAGTTACGCCAGGACAGGGGCCTACGAGCAGTACTTC.

The chain combines TRBV19 with TRBJ1-5; 10 positions match TRBD1. This CDR3 contains 20 residues. Germline V CDR1 and CDR2: LNHDA, SQIVND (reference sequence). The trim removed 4 bases at V and 1 base at J, leaving 16 bases unmatched. In DNA, the CDR3 is TGTGCCAGTAGTAGGTACCCCGGGACAGGGGCCGGTCGCAGCAATCAGCCCCAGCATTTT. This sequence encodes CASSRYPGTGAGRSNQPQHF. Drawing the rest from reference TRBV19 and TRBJ1-5, the complete variable domain is DGGITQSPKYLFRKEGQNVTLSCEQNLNHDAMYWYRQDPGQGLRLIYYSQIVNDFQKGDIAEGYSVSREKKESFPLTVTSAQKNPTAFYLCASSRYPGTGAGRSNQPQHFGDGTRLSIL.

About this clone: An end of the junction differs from the germline gene, which may be a read error. The rearrangement links TRBV7-8 to TRBJ1-4, with D possibly TRBD1 on 6 matching bases. Germline CDR1 and CDR2: SGHVS and FQNEAQ. The CDR3 is made up of 14 amino acids. The CDR3 DNA sequence: TGTGCCAGCACCTTAGGGGGATCGGGGGAAAAACTGTTTTTT. Residues: CASTLGGSGEKLFF.